This TCR beta chain derives from a study of cytomegalovirus exposure and HLA in healthy donors (dated by TCRdb to 2016 to 2017). About the study as a whole: The 666 repertoires of the first cohort and the 120 validation repertoires were produced on the same platform, according to a later analysis. Besides the first cohort of approximately 670 subjects, a separate validation cohort made up of 120 different subjects was used. To predict cytomegalovirus infection status, the study brought together high-throughput TCR immunosequencing, statistical association of individual TCRs with disease status, and machine learning. The aim of the study was to test whether cataloging public T cell receptors could identify signatures of past pathogen exposure.

What the study reported, not specific to this receptor: The study gave a list of some 150 TCR beta chains associated with cytomegalovirus. The validation cohort had no HLA typing available for a later analysis, so co-occurrence within that cohort was assessed over all 120 or so repertoires. Across donors, most TCR sequences were observed very rarely, whereas some public TCRs were present in many individuals. According to the authors, the approach could potentially be generalized to other disease states and immunological phenotypes. The classifier was reported to diagnose cytomegalovirus status with high specificity and sensitivity in both the original and validation cohorts. In a later analysis, TCRs clustered in the first cohort were found to also tend to co-occur in the approximately 120 validation repertoires, with over 90% of cluster scores above 0. Three of the identified cytomegalovirus-associated TCR beta chains were confirmed in vitro to be specific for cytomegalovirus antigens.

The donors belonged to the validation cohort of under 150 subjects, which was separate from the approximately 700-subject first cohort. Regarding this clone: No cognate antigen has been identified for it. Base qualities are not provided; no much larger clone lies one nucleotide away.

CDR1 and CDR2, per the germline V gene, are MNHNS and SASEGT. The CDR3 runs 13 residues from the cysteine to the phenylalanine. This entry keeps only the CDR3 DNA: 39 bases, framed from base 1. Trimming takes 0 bases from V and 16 bases from J, and the germline ends sit 16 bases apart. The library was prepared using the immunoSEQ multiplex PCR assay. Turning to the authors' computational methods: A statistical classification framework was developed to diagnose cytomegalovirus status using the catalog of TCR beta chain sequences. Not all clones reach the TCRdb copy of this immuneACCESS table, which keeps in-frame sequences only. Checked studies attribute under half of the gap to unresolved V genes and leave the rest unexplained. The DNA was the basis for D and trimming; V, J and clone size are from that table. The sample table holds some 170,000 clones, of which just under 90% were seen once. The top ten constitute 4% to 4.5% of the sample.

Material for sequencing was PBMCs. This receptor was obtained from a man younger than 35 in good health and CMV-seropositive. The sequence links TRBV6-1 to TRBJ1-5; the D gene is perhaps TRBD1, from 5 matching bases. Here the CDR3 is given as CASSEAPGRDYHF. The sequence in DNA is TGTGCCAGCAGTGAAGCGCCAGGGAGGGACTACCATTTT.